The 23 T cell receptor beta chains reported below all come from one sample, sequenced in a study of blood T cell repertoires in COVID-19. The method was immunoSEQ multiplex PCR; TCRdb's version includes in-frame clones alone and lacks a portion of them. This table has 90,000 to 150,000 clones, around 86% appearing once. Sequenced sample: peripheral blood. Receptors were obtained from a man older than 75 with acute or convalescent COVID-19.

This chain links TRBV10-3 with TRBJ2-3, with 7 bases matching TRBD2. CDR1 and CDR2 from the germline V gene are ENHRY and SYGVKD. This CDR3 has 15 amino acids. Germline trimming cut 4 bases from V and 6 bases from J; bases unmatched to any gene: 10. Here the CDR3 reads CAISGASGMVDTQYF. CDR3 nucleotide sequence: TGTGCCATCAGTGGGGCTAGCGGCATGGTTGATACGCAGTATTTT.

The chain links TRBV28 to TRBJ1-2; weak D call: TRBD1 (5 bases). The CDR3 is 12 residues long. V gave up 11 bases and J gave up 3 bases, with 13 bases separating them. Per the germline V gene, CDR1 is MDHEN and CDR2 is SYDVKM. In DNA form, the CDR3 reads TGTGCCCTGGGGACTTTGGACTATGGCTACACCTTC. This encodes CALGTLDYGYTF.

This clone was counted a single time. The chain links TRBV6-2 or TRBV6-3 to TRBJ2-7; 7 bases match TRBD1. Trimming took 5 bases from V and 2 from J; bases not matched to a gene: 27. The CDR3 is 21 residues long. The germline CDR1 and CDR2 sequences are MNHEY and SVGEGT. CDR3: CASSLFLVGQSTSWGPYEQYF. In DNA, the CDR3 is TGTGCCAGCAGTCTGTTCCTGGTGGGACAGTCCACTTCTTGGGGCCCCTACGAGCAGTACTTC.

The rearrangement joins TRBV5-1 to TRBJ2-1; D possibly corresponds to TRBD2 (5 bases). The CDR3 totals 13 residues. V lost 3 bases and J 7 bases, leaving 11 bases between the germline ends. From germline, CDR1 is SGHRS and CDR2 YFSETQ. CDR3 residues: CASSWTPANEQFF. CDR3 DNA: TGCGCCAGCAGCTGGACTCCGGCGAATGAGCAGTTCTTC. Filled out from reference TRBV5-1 and TRBJ2-1, the complete variable domain reads KAGVTQTPRYLIKTRGQQVTLSCSPISGHRSVSWYQQTPGQGLQFLFEYFSETQRNKGNFPGRFSGRQFSNSRSEMNVSTLELGDSALYLCASSWTPANEQFFGPGTRLTVL.

The chain carries TRBV7-8 and TRBJ2-7, with 7 bases aligning to TRBD1. V shed 6 bases, J shed 0 bases, and the junction held 8 bases outside the gene matches. The CDR3 has 15 amino acids. The germline V gene encodes CDR1 SGHVS and CDR2 FQNEAQ. CDR3 residues: CASRRDSSSSYEQYF. The DNA of the CDR3 is TGTGCCAGCAGGAGGGACAGTTCGAGCTCCTACGAGCAGTACTTC.

V usage is TRBV7-6 and J usage is TRBJ2-1; 14 nucleotides match TRBD2. The CDR3 runs 21 residues. J was trimmed by 10 bases and V by 7 bases; bases with no gene match: 27. Germline lookup yields CDR1 SGHVS and CDR2 FNYEAQ. The CDR3 DNA follows: TGTGCCAGCACCCTGGGATCGGGACAGGATACCGGGACTAGCGGGAGAATAGAGCAGTTCTTC. The encoded protein is CASTLGSGQDTGTSGRIEQFF.

This clone was picked up one time. CDR3 nucleotide sequence: TGTGCCAGCACCTTTAGGACTAGCGGGAGCCTGGGGCAAGAGACCCAGTACTTC. This encodes CASTFRTSGSLGQETQYF. This sequence joins TRBV2 and TRBJ2-5, with 13 bases lining up with TRBD2. There are 18 residues in the CDR3. Germline CDR1 SNHLY, CDR2 FYNNEI. Unmatched junction bases numbered 13, after V lost 7 bases and J lost 2 bases. Variable domain in full (rest from reference TRBV2 and TRBJ2-5): EPEVTQTPSHQVTQMGQEVILRCVPISNHLYFYWYRQILGQKVEFLVSFYNNEISEKSEIFDDQFSVERPDGSNFTLKIRSTKLEDSAMYFCASTFRTSGSLGQETQYFGPGTRLLVL.

This clone was seen a single time. The gene calls are TRBV10-2 and TRBJ2-7; tentative D call: TRBD1 (6 bases). The CDR3 contains 15 residues. Germline V lookup: CDR1 WSHSY, CDR2 SAAADI. Trimming took 3 bases from V and 0 from J, leaving 12 bases between them. This chain's CDR3 is CASSDRTVDSYEQYF. The CDR3 DNA reads TGCGCCAGCAGTGACAGGACAGTGGACTCCTACGAGCAGTACTTC.

The gene calls are TRBV3-1 (or the pseudogene TRBV3-2) and TRBJ2-7, with D possibly TRBD1 on 6 matching bases. The V gene's germline CDR1 is LGHDT and CDR2 YNNKEL (reference sequence). The CDR3 is 16 amino acids. V shed 4 bases and J shed 5 bases, with 21 bases lying between them. The CDR3 nucleotides are TGTGCCAGCAGCCCACGAACCAACAGGGAACGGAACGAGCAGTACTTC. This encodes CASSPRTNRERNEQYF.

The gene calls are TRBV29-1 and TRBJ2-7; TRBD1 matches 11 bases. The V gene's germline CDR1 is SQVTM and CDR2 ANQGSEA. The CDR3 runs to 14 residues. The J segment lost 3 bases and the V segment lost 3 bases, leaving 4 bases of the junction unmatched. The CDR3 here is CSVDGTGGSYEQYF. The DNA of the CDR3 is TGCAGCGTTGACGGGACAGGGGGTAGCTACGAGCAGTACTTC.

The chain combines TRBV18 with TRBJ1-5, with D hard to call. The CDR3 loop spans 12 amino acids. Germline V gene data show CDR1 as KGHSH and CDR2 as LQKENI. V lost 6 bases and J 8 bases, leaving 11 bases between the germline ends. The CDR3 region has the DNA TGTGCCAGCTCTAAGCTCCAGGAGCCCCAGCATTTT. This sequence encodes CASSKLQEPQHF.

The J gene is TRBJ2-3, the V gene TRBV21-1; the table's TRBD2 call for D was not verified on the DNA. TRBV21-1 is a pseudogene. There are 15 residues in the CDR3. In DNA, the CDR3 is TGTGCCAGCAGCAGCGCTAGCGGGGGCACAGATACGCAGTATTTT. Amino acids: CASSSASGGTDTQYF.

This chain uses TRBV5-1 with TRBJ2-3; maybe TRBD2 (6 bases). Germline V lookup: CDR1 SGHRS, CDR2 YFSETQ. V was trimmed by 5 bases and J by 0 bases, leaving 7 bases between them. The CDR3 length is 13 residues. CDR3 DNA: TGCGCCAGCAGGGGGGGAAGCACAGATACGCAGTATTTT. Protein: CASRGGSTDTQYF.

V and J are TRBV19 and TRBJ1-1; weak D call: TRBD1 (6 bases). The CDR3 covers 14 residues. Germline V lookup: CDR1 LNHDA, CDR2 SQIVND (reference sequence). Trimming took 7 bases from V and 5 from J, leaving 17 bases between them. CDR3 sequence reads: CASISIQGGTEAFF. Here the CDR3 DNA reads TGTGCCAGTATCAGTATACAGGGCGGGACTGAAGCTTTCTTT.

The V gene is TRBV3-1 (or the pseudogene TRBV3-2), the J gene TRBJ1-5; D call uncertain. There are 15 residues in the CDR3. Trimming took off 1 base at V and 2 bases at J, with 9 bases between the two ends. Germline CDR1 is LGHDT and CDR2 is YNNKEL (reference sequence). Here the CDR3 reads CASSQVSGRNQPQHF. The CDR3 DNA is TGTGCCAGCAGCCAAGTCTCAGGTCGCAATCAGCCCCAGCATTTT.

The chain has TRBV28 and TRBJ1-4; 7 bases are a match to TRBD1. CDR3 size: 14 residues. Germline CDR1 reads MDHEN; CDR2 reads SYDVKM. V trimming: 8 bases; J trimming: 7 bases; junction bases outside the gene matches: 10. The DNA of the CDR3 is TGTGCCAGCGTCAGGTCAGGGGGAAGTGAAAAACTGTTTTTT. This encodes CASVRSGGSEKLFF.

This chain uses TRBV24-1 with TRBJ2-3; 9 bases agree with TRBD1. The CDR3 runs 17 residues. The V gene's germline CDR1 is KGHDR and CDR2 SFDVKD. Germline trimming cut 1 base from V and 3 bases from J; bases unmatched to any gene: 7. The CDR3 reads CATSDFGGTGRTDTQYF. In DNA form, the CDR3 reads TGTGCCACCAGTGATTTTGGTGGGACAGGGCGGACAGATACGCAGTATTTT.

V gene TRBV28 combines with J gene TRBJ2-7; possible D gene TRBD2, 6 bases. This CDR3 contains 14 residues. V gave up 7 bases and J gave up 2 bases, with 15 bases separating them. The germline V gene encodes CDR1 MDHEN and CDR2 SYDVKM. CDR3 bases: TGTGCCAGCATTTCTTCTAGCGAAACCTACGAGCAGTACTTC. This sequence encodes CASISSSETYEQYF. Full variable domain (missing parts from reference TRBV28 and TRBJ2-7): DVKVTQSSRYLVKRTGEKVFLECVQDMDHENMFWYRQDPGLGLRLIYFSYDVKMKEKGDIPEGYSVSREKKERFSLILESASTNQTSMYLCASISSSETYEQYFGPGTRLTVT.

The V call is TRBV6-5, the J call TRBJ1-3; D is unresolved. Trimming took 2 bases from V and 0 from J, leaving 8 bases between them. Per the germline V gene, CDR1 is MNHEY and CDR2 is SVGAGI. CDR3 size: 15 residues. The CDR3 DNA is TGTGCCAGCAGTTACGCCAGGAACTCTGGAAACACCATATATTTT. It yields the protein CASSYARNSGNTIYF.

The rearrangement joins TRBV10-3 to TRBJ2-3; a weak D match, TRBD2 (6 bases). V gave up 8 bases and J gave up 6 bases, with 15 bases separating them. The germline V gene encodes CDR1 ENHRY and CDR2 SYGVKD. The CDR3 is 13 amino acids. This chain's CDR3 is CAIGTRLTDTQYF. The CDR3 nucleotides are TGTGCCATCGGGACTCGCTTAACCGATACGCAGTATTTT.

This clone was seen a single time. Compared with germline, one end of the junction differs, possibly owing to a read error. This rearrangement joins TRBV9 to TRBJ2-3; 8 bases agree with TRBD2. Germline lookup yields CDR1 SGDLS and CDR2 YYNGEE. CDR3 size: 13 residues. CDR3 protein: CASSEGGGQSVDF. The CDR3 DNA reads TGTGCCAGCAGCGAGGGCGGGGGGCAGTCCGTGGATTTT.

This sequence joins TRBV10-3 and TRBJ2-6, with 8 bases matching TRBD1. The germline V gene has CDR1 ENHRY and CDR2 SYGVKD. V trimming: 6 bases; J trimming: 4 bases; junction bases outside the gene matches: 5. The CDR3 totals 15 residues. DNA for the CDR3: TGTGCCATCAGGTCCGGACAGGGAGGGGCCAACGTCCTGACTTTC. Protein sequence: CAIRSGQGGANVLTF.

The chain couples TRBV6-4 to TRBJ2-3; TRBD2 matches at 10 bases. The CDR3 is made up of 16 amino acids. CDR1 is MRHNA and CDR2 is SNTAGT in the germline V gene. The V segment lost 2 bases and the J segment 4 bases; nucleotides outside the gene matches: 6. CDR3 region: CASSDIAGGSSDTQYF. CDR3 DNA: TGTGCCAGCAGTGACATAGCGGGAGGATCCTCAGATACGCAGTATTTT.